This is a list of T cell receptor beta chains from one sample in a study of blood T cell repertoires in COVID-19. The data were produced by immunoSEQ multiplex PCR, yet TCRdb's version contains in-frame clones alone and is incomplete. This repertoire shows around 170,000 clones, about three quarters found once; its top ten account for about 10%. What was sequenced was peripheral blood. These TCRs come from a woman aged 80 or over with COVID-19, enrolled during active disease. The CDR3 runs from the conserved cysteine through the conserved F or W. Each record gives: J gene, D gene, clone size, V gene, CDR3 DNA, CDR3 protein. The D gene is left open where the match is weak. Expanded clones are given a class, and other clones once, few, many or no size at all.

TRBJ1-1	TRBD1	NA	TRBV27	TGTGCCAGCAGTTTACGACAGGGGGGTACTGAAGCTTTCTTT	CASSLRQGGTEAFF
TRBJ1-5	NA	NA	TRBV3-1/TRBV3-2	TGTGCCAGCAGCCAAGCAGGGGACGGTCAGCCCCAGCATTTT	CASSQAGDGQPQHF
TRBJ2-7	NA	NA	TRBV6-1	TGTGCCAGCAGTGAATTGCCAGGAGGCACCGAGCAGTACTTC	CASSELPGGTEQYF
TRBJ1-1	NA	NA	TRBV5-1	TGCGCCAGCAGCTTGCTTCCAGTGAACACTGAAGCTTTCTTT	CASSLLPVNTEAFF
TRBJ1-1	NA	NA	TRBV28	TGTGCCAGCAGTCGACAGCTACGGGAAGCTTTCTTT	CASSRQLREAFF
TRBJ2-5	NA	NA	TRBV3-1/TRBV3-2	TGTGCCAGCAGCCTGGGGCCCAAACAAAGCCTTGAGACCCAGTACTTC	CASSLGPKQSLETQYF
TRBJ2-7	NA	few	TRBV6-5	TGTGCCACCATCTCGGGAACCTACGAGCAGTACTTC	CATISGTYEQYF
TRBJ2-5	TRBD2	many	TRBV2	TGTGCCAGCAGTGGTGGACTAGCGGGAGGCCAGACCCAGTACTTC	CASSGGLAGGQTQYF
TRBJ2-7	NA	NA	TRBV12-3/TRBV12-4	TGTGCCAGCAGTTTAGTTGAGTCCTACGAGCAGTACTTC	CASSLVESYEQYF
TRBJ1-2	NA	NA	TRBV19	TGTGCCAGTAGTATGGGGCAAATTGGGTATGGCTACACCTTC	CASSMGQIGYGYTF
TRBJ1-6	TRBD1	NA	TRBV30	TGTGCCTGGAGTGTACAGGGGGTGGGTTCACCCCTCCACTTT	CAWSVQGVGSPLHF
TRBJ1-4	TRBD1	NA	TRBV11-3	TGTGCCAGCAGCTTAGAGGGACCGGGACAGGGTGGAGAAAAACTGTTTTTT	CASSLEGPGQGGEKLFF
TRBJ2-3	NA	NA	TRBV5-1	TGCGCCAGCAGCTTGGCCCCGGGGGTGGGCACAGATACGCAGTATTTT	CASSLAPGVGTDTQYF
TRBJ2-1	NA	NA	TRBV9	TGTGCCAGCAGCGTAGCTAGCTCCTACAATGAGCAGTTCTTC	CASSVASSYNEQFF
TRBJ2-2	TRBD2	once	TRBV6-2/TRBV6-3	TGTGCCAGCAGCGACAGACTAGCGGGGGGTCTGGGATACACCGGGGAGCTGTTTTTT	CASSDRLAGGLGYTGELFF
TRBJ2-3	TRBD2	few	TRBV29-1	TGCAGCGTGAAACTAGCGGGGGGGAACACAGATACGCAGTATTTT	CSVKLAGGNTDTQYF
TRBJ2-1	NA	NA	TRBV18	TGTGCCAGCTCACCGACCGGGTCCTTGAATGAGCAGTTCTTC	CASSPTGSLNEQFF
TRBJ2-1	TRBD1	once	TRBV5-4	TGTGCCAGCAGCTTGGATACAGGGGCCCACAATGAGCAGTTCTTC	CASSLDTGAHNEQFF
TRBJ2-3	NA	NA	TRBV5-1	TGCGCCAGCAGCTTGGCGGTCAACACAGATACGCAGTATTTT	CASSLAVNTDTQYF
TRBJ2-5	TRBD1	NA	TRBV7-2	TGTGCCAGCAGCCCGGACAGGGGAGGAGAGACCCAGTACTTC	CASSPDRGGETQYF
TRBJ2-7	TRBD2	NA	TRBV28	TGTGCCAGCAGTTCACCAAGCGGGAGGAATCGCTACGAGCAGTACTTC	CASSSPSGRNRYEQYF
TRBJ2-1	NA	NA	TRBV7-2	TGTGCCAGCAGCTTCTACGGGGGGCCCTACAATGAGCAGTTCTTC	CASSFYGGPYNEQFF
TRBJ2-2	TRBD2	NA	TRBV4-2	TGTGCCAGCAGCCCCCTAGCGGGGGGGAGCACCGGGGAGCTGTTTTTT	CASSPLAGGSTGELFF
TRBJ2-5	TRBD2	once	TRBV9	TGTGCCAGCAGCCCGAGGGGTGCTAGCGGGGGAGAGACCCAGTACTTC	CASSPRGASGGETQYF
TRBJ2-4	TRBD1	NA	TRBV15	TGTGCCACCAGCAGAACGGACAGGGGAGCCAAAAACATTCAGTACTTC	CATSRTDRGAKNIQYF
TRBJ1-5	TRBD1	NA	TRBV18	TGTGCCAGCTCCGTCACCGGGACAGGGGGTCAGCCCCAGCATTTT	CASSVTGTGGQPQHF
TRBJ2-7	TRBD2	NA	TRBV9	TGTGCCAGCAGCGTAGAAGCGGGAGGATTTGAGCAGTACTTC	CASSVEAGGFEQYF
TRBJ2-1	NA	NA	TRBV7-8	TGTGCCAGCAGCCGCCTGAATACAGTTCTGTTCTTC	CASSRLNTVLFF
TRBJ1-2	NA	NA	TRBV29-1	TGCAGCGCCCAGGACAGTAGCTATGGCTACACCTTC	CSAQDSSYGYTF
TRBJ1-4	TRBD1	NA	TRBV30	TGTGCCTGGATGAGGGGGCAAGAGAATGAAAAACTGTTTTTT	CAWMRGQENEKLFF
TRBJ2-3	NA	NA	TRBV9	TGTGCCAGCAGCGTTTCTATCTACACAGATACGCAGTATTTT	CASSVSIYTDTQYF
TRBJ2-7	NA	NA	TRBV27	TGTGCCAGCAGTTATCGAGCGGAGAGCTCCTACGAGCAGTACTTC	CASSYRAESSYEQYF
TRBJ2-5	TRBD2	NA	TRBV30	TGTGCCTGGACCGGGACTAGCGGGGGGGCATGGGAGACCCAGTACTTC	CAWTGTSGGAWETQYF
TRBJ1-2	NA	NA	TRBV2	TGTGCCAGCAGTGAAAAGCGCGGGGGGCTTAACTATGGCTACACCTTC	CASSEKRGGLNYGYTF
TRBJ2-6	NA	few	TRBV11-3	TGTGCCAGCAGCCAGGAAAGGACAGGAGGGACCAACGTCCTGACTTTC	CASSQERTGGTNVLTF
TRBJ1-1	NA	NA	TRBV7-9	TGTGCCAGCAGCTTAGCTTCACAGGTCGGTGAAGCTTTCTTT	CASSLASQVGEAFF
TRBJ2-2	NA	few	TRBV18	TGTGCCAGCTCACCAGGCACAGGCCCGGGCACCGGGGAGCTGTTTTTT	CASSPGTGPGTGELFF
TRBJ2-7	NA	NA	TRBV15	TGTGCCACCAGCAGAGATCCCCTTGTCGGCTACGAGCAGTACTTC	CATSRDPLVGYEQYF
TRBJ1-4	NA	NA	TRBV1	TGCACCAGCAGCCAGGGGAGACGGAATAATGAAAAACTGTTTTTT	CTSSQGRRNNEKLFF
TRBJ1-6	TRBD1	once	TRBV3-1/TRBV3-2	TGTGCCAGCAGCCTTATGACGAGCAGGGGGCCTCGGACACCCCTCCACTTT	CASSLMTSRGPRTPLHF